What follows describes a single T cell receptor beta chain. TCRdb re-called the 5' RACE reads and catalogs CDR3 proteins one per entry, DNA excluded. This table holds tens of thousands of distinct CDR3 sequences. The data originate from a study of monozygotic twins with inflammatory bowel disease. The origin of this receptor is a human donor with ulcerative colitis or Crohn's disease, or a healthy co-twin of an affected twin (not recorded which). The sequencing input was blood.

The CDR3 sequence: CAIKEGSAGELFF. The rearrangement links TRBV10-3 to TRBJ2-2; lacking DNA, the TRBD2 call made by TCRdb goes unchecked. CDR3 length: 13 amino acids. Germline V gene lookup returns CDR1 ENHRY and CDR2 SYGVKD.